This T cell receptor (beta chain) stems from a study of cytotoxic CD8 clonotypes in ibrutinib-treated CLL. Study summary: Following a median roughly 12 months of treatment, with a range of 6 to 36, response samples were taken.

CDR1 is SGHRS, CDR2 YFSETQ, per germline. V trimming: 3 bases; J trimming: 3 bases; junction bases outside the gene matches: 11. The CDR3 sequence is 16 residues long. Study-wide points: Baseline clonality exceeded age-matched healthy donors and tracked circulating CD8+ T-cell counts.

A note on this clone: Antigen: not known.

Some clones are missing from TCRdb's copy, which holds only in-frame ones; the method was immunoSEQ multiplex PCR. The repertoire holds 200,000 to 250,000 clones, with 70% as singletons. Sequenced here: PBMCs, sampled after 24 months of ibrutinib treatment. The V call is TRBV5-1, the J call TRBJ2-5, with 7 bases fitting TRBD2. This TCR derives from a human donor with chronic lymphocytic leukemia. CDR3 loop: CASSSGTKRTKETQYF. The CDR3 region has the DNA TGCGCCAGCAGCTCCGGGACTAAGAGAACTAAAGAGACCCAGTACTTC.